This TCR beta chain stems from a study of blood T cell repertoires in COVID-19. At the level of the study: Material from acute and convalescent COVID-19 was sourced from the United States, Italy and Spain. T cells, B-cell-depleted T cells, or PBMCs supplied cDNA or gDNA.

As handled by the study authors: The assay estimated nucleated cells by amplifying reference gene primers. Repertoires were generated with immunoSEQ multiplex PCR, while TCRdb's copy carries only in-frame clones and drops some. The DNA was the basis for D and trimming; V, J and clone size are from that table. The sample includes roughly 280,000 clones, more than 85% of them seen just once. Germline V gives CDR1 LNHDA, CDR2 SQIVND (reference sequence). There are 12 residues in the CDR3. Between the trimmed V and J ends, which lost 3 bases and 9 bases, there was a span of 11 bases. Recruited during active infection, patients (from Seattle) were subsequently followed longitudinally.

The sequencing sample was made of peripheral blood. This receptor was obtained from a woman between 55 and 75 years old with COVID-19, enrolled during active disease. The chain has TRBV19 and TRBJ1-2; D is undetermined. The CDR3: CASSMEGRSYTF. CDR3 in DNA: TGTGCCAGTAGTATGGAGGGAAGGAGCTACACCTTC.